Listed here are 20 T cell receptor beta chains from one sample, sequenced in a study of T cell responses to AZD1222 COVID-19 vaccine. Sequenced by immunoSEQ multiplex PCR; TCRdb stores in-frame clones only, minus some. This table has some 150,000 clones, roughly nine tenths appearing once. The sample in question was peripheral blood, obtained on day 0 of MenACWY control vaccination. The receptors here all came from an adult in good health.

V gene TRBV9 combines with J gene TRBJ2-2; 8 nucleotides agree with TRBD2. In germline, CDR1 is SGDLS, CDR2 YYNGEE. The CDR3 runs to 18 residues. After removal of 8 bases from V and 7 bases from J, the junction contained 22 bases not matched to a gene. The CDR3 DNA reads as TGTGCCAGTAAAAGGTCGGGGGTAGCGGGACCACGGAGCGGGGAGCTGTTTTTT. The encoded protein is CASKRSGVAGPRSGELFF.

The chain couples TRBV19 to TRBJ2-7; weak D call: TRBD2 (7 bases). Trimming stripped 2 bases from V and 5 bases from J, with 13 bases between. This CDR3 is built from 14 residues. Germline V gene lookup returns CDR1 LNHDA and CDR2 SQIVND (reference sequence). The CDR3 protein is CASSISQGRDEQYF. The DNA of the CDR3 is TGTGCCAGTAGTATAAGCCAGGGGAGGGACGAGCAGTACTTC.

This chain uses TRBV18 with TRBJ2-1, with 14 bases that match TRBD2. V was clipped by 0 bases and J by 7 bases; unmatched bases: 14. The germline V gene encodes CDR1 KGHSH and CDR2 LQKENI. The CDR3 has 20 amino acids. The CDR3 nucleotides are TGTGCCAGCTCACCACCCGGGACTAGCGGGAGTTTCCCCCTCATGAATGAGCAGTTCTTC. Translated, it gives CASSPPGTSGSFPLMNEQFF.

This sequence joins TRBV9 and TRBJ1-1; weak D call: TRBD1 (5 bases). CDR1 SGDLS and CDR2 YYNGEE come from the germline V gene. V was shortened by 0 bases and J by 1 base, with 7 bases between the two germline ends. The CDR3 consists of 14 residues. Here the CDR3 DNA reads TGTGCCAGCAGCGTAGGTCAGGGGAACACTGAAGCTTTCTTT. This gives the protein CASSVGQGNTEAFF.

This clone was counted a single time. The genes are TRBV6-2 or TRBV6-3 and TRBJ2-1; TRBD2 aligns across 8 bases. Germline lookup yields CDR1 MNHEY and CDR2 SVGEGT. Trimming cost V 2 bases and J 10 bases; bases outside gene matches: 10. This CDR3 is built from 15 residues. CDR3 sequence reads: CASSYEGLVSGEQFF. The CDR3 region has the DNA TGTGCCAGCAGTTACGAGGGACTAGTGTCGGGCGAGCAGTTCTTC.

This sequence joins TRBV28 and TRBJ1-4; no clear D. The germline V and J ends were trimmed by 8 bases and 7 bases, with 14 bases remaining between them. The CDR3 is 13 amino acids. Germline CDR1 MDHEN, CDR2 SYDVKM. The CDR3 DNA reads as TGTGCCAGCCACGGGTTCCGGGGTGAAAAACTGTTTTTT. Its translation: CASHGFRGEKLFF.

In its sample, this clone was seen once. The rearrangement uses TRBV28 and TRBJ2-7; D may correspond to TRBD1 or TRBD2 (5 bases each). Between the trimmed V and J ends, which lost 7 bases and 6 bases, there was a span of 13 bases. CDR3 length equals 12 residues. Per germline, CDR1 MDHEN and CDR2 SYDVKM. CDR3 loop: CASTSRAFEQYF. As DNA, the CDR3 is TGTGCCAGCACTAGCAGGGCTTTCGAGCAGTACTTC.

The V call is TRBV3-1 (or the pseudogene TRBV3-2), the J call TRBJ1-2; TRBD1 agrees at 10 bases. The CDR3 covers 15 residues. J gave up 8 bases and V 1 base, and 7 bases lay outside the gene matches. Germline CDR1 LGHDT, CDR2 YNNKEL (reference sequence). CDR3 loop: CASSQVGTGEGGYTF. CDR3 bases: TGTGCCAGCAGCCAAGTAGGGACAGGGGAGGGAGGCTACACCTTC.

With regard to this clone: The sample has other DNA sequences that encode this CDR3 too. This sequence joins TRBV5-1 and TRBJ1-1, with D perhaps TRBD1 (5 bases). In germline, CDR1 is SGHRS, CDR2 YFSETQ. Trimming removed 0 bases from V and 0 bases from J, with 6 bases in between. CDR3 length: 14 residues. The CDR3 is CASSLEGLNTEAFF. CDR3 coding DNA: TGCGCCAGCAGCTTGGAGGGGTTGAACACTGAAGCTTTCTTT.

This chain links TRBV5-1 with TRBJ2-7; no clear D gene. CDR1 is SGHRS, CDR2 YFSETQ, per germline. The length of the CDR3 is 11 residues. V lost 3 bases, J lost 3 bases, and 4 bases lay in between. The CDR3 DNA is TGCGCCAGCAGCTCGATCTACGAGCAGTACTTC. Residues: CASSSIYEQYF.

The chain combines TRBV9 with TRBJ1-2; no clear D. This CDR3 contains 14 residues. CDR1 is SGDLS, CDR2 YYNGEE, per germline. Trimming took 0 bases from V and 4 from J, leaving 10 bases between them. The CDR3: CASSVDVGLYGYTF. CDR3 in DNA: TGTGCCAGCAGCGTAGACGTCGGACTCTATGGCTACACCTTC.

The chain recombines TRBV27 with TRBJ1-2; 7 bases agree with TRBD1. This CDR3 is 16 amino acids long. V lost 6 bases to trimming and J lost 1 base; unmatched junction nucleotides: 11. In germline, CDR1 is MNHEY, CDR2 SMNVEV (reference sequence). CDR3 region: CASRDQGGNFNYGYTF. Written as DNA, the CDR3 is TGTGCCAGCAGGGATCAGGGGGGCAACTTTAACTATGGCTACACCTTC.

This chain links TRBV5-4 with TRBJ2-7; weak D call: TRBD1 (6 bases). V lost 1 base and J 2 bases, leaving 7 bases between the germline ends. This CDR3 contains 13 residues. In germline, CDR1 is SGHNT, CDR2 YYREEE (reference sequence). The CDR3 loop is CASSLNRAYEQYF. The CDR3 DNA follows: TGTGCCAGCAGCTTGAACAGGGCCTACGAGCAGTACTTC.

The rearrangement links TRBV7-6 to TRBJ2-7; 7 bases are a match to TRBD1. With V trimmed by 3 bases and J by 2 bases, 10 bases remained unmatched. CDR1 SGHVS and CDR2 FNYEAQ come from the germline V gene. The CDR3 spans 16 residues. The CDR3 DNA follows: TGTGCCAGCAGCTTCCGAACCGGACAGGAGACCTACGAGCAGTACTTC. This codes for CASSFRTGQETYEQYF.

The count of this clone is one. The V gene is TRBV28, the J gene TRBJ1-2, with D perhaps matching TRBD1 (5 bases). Between the trimmed V and J ends, which lost 6 bases and 0 bases, there was a span of 14 bases. Per germline, CDR1 MDHEN and CDR2 SYDVKM. The CDR3 length is 15 residues. The CDR3 nucleotides read TGTGCCAGCAGGGTGGTGGGGGAGTCTAACTATGGCTACACCTTC. This sequence encodes CASRVVGESNYGYTF.

This chain links TRBV7-2 with TRBJ1-2; 7 positions match TRBD1. Germline loops: CDR1 SGHTA, CDR2 FQGNSA. J lost 4 bases, V lost 5 bases, and 7 bases had no gene match. The CDR3 has 14 amino acids. The chain's CDR3 is CASSARGGSYGYTF. CDR3 in DNA: TGTGCCAGCAGCGCCAGAGGGGGCAGCTATGGCTACACCTTC.

The V and J genes are TRBV5-6 and TRBJ2-2; D unclear. CDR3 length equals 14 residues. The V gene's germline CDR1 is SGHDT and CDR2 YYEEEE. V lost 4 bases, J lost 7 bases, and 14 bases lay in between. The CDR3 DNA reads as TGTGCCAGCAGCGGTTTTCCAGTGGGCGGGGAGCTGTTTTTT. Protein: CASSGFPVGGELFF.

The CDR3 loop is CASSLLAGTGGYTEAFF. CDR3 DNA: TGTGCCAGCAGTCTCCTGGCCGGGACAGGGGGGTACACTGAAGCTTTCTTT. The J gene is TRBJ1-1, the V gene TRBV27; TRBD1 aligns across 11 bases. Germline lookup yields CDR1 MNHEY and CDR2 SMNVEV (reference sequence). The length of the CDR3 is 17 residues. Unmatched junction bases numbered 11, after V lost 5 bases and J lost 3 bases.

J is TRBJ1-5 and V is TRBV19; D remains ambiguous. V was trimmed by 6 bases and J by 2 bases, leaving 5 bases between them. CDR3 length: 12 residues. Per the germline V gene, CDR1 is LNHDA and CDR2 is SQIVND (reference sequence). CDR3: CASRLGNQPQHF. CDR3 DNA: TGTGCCAGTAGGTTGGGCAATCAGCCCCAGCATTTT.

V usage is TRBV10-3 and J usage is TRBJ1-2; perhaps TRBD1 as D (5 bases). Germline V gene data show CDR1 as ENHRY and CDR2 as SYGVKD. With 0 bases removed from V and 4 bases from J, the gap between germline ends came to 9 bases. The CDR3 covers 14 residues. CDR3 sequence reads: CAISESAGTYGYTF. CDR3 in DNA: TGTGCCATCAGTGAGTCGGCAGGGACCTATGGCTACACCTTC.